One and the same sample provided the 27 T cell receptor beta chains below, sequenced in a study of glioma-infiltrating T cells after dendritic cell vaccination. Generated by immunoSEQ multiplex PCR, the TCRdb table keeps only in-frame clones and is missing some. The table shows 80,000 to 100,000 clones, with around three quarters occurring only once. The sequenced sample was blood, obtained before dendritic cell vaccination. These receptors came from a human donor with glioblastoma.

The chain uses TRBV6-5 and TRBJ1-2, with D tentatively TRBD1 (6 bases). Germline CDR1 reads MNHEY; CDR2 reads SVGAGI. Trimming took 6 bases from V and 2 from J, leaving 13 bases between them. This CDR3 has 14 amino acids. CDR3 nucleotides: TGTGCCAGCAGCCCAGGGACATCAAACTATGGCTACACCTTC. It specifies CASSPGTSNYGYTF.

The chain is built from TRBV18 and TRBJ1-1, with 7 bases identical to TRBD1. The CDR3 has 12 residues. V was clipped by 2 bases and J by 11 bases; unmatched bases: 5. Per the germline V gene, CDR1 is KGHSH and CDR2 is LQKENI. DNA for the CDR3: TGTGCCAGCTCACCAGAGGGGGCCGATGCTTTCTTT. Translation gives CASSPEGADAFF.

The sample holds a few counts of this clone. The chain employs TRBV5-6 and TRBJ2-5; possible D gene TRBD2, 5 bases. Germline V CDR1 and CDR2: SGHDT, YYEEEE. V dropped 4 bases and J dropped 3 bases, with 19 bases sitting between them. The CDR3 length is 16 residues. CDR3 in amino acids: CASSTSRTLLEETQYF. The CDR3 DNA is TGTGCCAGCAGCACATCACGGACCCTACTAGAAGAGACCCAGTACTTC.

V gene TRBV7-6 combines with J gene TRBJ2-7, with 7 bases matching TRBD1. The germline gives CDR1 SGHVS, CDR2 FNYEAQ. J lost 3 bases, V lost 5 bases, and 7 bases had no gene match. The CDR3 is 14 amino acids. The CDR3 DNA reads TGTGCCAGCAGCGTTGGGACAGCCTTCTACGAGCAGTACTTC. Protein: CASSVGTAFYEQYF.

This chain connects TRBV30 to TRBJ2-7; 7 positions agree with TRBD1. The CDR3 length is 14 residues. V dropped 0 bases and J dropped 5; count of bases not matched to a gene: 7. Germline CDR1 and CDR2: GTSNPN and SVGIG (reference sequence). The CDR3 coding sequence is TGTGCCTGGAGTGTAACAGGGACAGAGGACGAGCAGTACTTC. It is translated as CAWSVTGTEDEQYF. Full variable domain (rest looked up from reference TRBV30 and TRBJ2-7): SQTIHQWPATLVQPVGSPLSLECTVEGTSNPNLYWYRQAAGRGLQLLFYSVGIGQISSEVPQNLSASRPQDRQFILSSKKLLLSDSGFYLCAWSVTGTEDEQYFGPGTRLTVT.

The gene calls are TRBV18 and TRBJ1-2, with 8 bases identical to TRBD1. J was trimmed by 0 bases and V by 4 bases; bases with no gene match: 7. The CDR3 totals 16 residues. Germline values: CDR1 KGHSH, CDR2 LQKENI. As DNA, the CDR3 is TGTGCCAGCTCACGAACAGGGGGTCGGTCTAACTATGGCTACACCTTC. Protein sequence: CASSRTGGRSNYGYTF.

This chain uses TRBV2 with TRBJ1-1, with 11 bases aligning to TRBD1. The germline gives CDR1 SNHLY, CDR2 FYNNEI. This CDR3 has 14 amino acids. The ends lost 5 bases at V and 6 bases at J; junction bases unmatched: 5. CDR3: CASSKDRGLPEAFF. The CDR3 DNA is TGTGCCAGCAGTAAGGACAGGGGGCTTCCTGAAGCTTTCTTT.

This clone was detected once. The CDR3 protein is CATGQGTGVGGRYSNQPQHF. The CDR3 nucleotides read TGTGCCACCGGGCAGGGGACAGGGGTCGGGGGGAGATATAGCAATCAGCCCCAGCATTTT. The chain has TRBV15 and TRBJ1-5; 10 nucleotides agree with TRBD1. The CDR3 sequence is 20 residues long. CDR1 and CDR2 (germline): LNHNV, YYDKDF (reference sequence). J lost 0 bases, V lost 8 bases, and 19 bases had no gene match.

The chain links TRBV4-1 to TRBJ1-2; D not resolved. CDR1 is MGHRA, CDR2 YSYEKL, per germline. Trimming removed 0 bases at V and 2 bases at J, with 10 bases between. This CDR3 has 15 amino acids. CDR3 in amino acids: CASSQEPGRNYGYTF. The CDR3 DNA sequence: TGCGCCAGCAGCCAAGAGCCAGGCAGGAACTATGGCTACACCTTC.

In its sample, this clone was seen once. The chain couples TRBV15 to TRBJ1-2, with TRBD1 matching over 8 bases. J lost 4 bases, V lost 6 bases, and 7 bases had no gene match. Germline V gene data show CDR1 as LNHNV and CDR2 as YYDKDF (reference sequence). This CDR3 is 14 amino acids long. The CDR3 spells CATSGGGTGYGYTF. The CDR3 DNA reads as TGTGCCACCAGTGGGGGCGGGACAGGCTATGGCTACACCTTC.

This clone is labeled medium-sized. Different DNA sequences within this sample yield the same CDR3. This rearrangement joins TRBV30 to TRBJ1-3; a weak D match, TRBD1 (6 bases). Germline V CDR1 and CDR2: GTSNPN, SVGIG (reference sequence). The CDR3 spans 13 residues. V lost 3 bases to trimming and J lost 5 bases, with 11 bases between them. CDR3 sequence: CAWRLDRRNTIYF. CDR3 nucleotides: TGTGCCTGGAGGCTTGACAGGAGAAACACCATATATTTT. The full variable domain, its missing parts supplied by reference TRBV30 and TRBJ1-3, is SQTIHQWPATLVQPVGSPLSLECTVEGTSNPNLYWYRQAAGRGLQLLFYSVGIGQISSEVPQNLSASRPQDRQFILSSKKLLLSDSGFYLCAWRLDRRNTIYFGEGSWLTVV.

The CDR3 DNA is TGTGCCAGCAGCCGACTAGCGGGAGGTATAAAGCAGTACTTC. This codes for CASSRLAGGIKQYF. The chain recombines TRBV14 with TRBJ2-7; 13 bases map to TRBD2. CDR1 and CDR2 from the germline V gene are SGHDN and FVKESK. CDR3 size: 14 residues. The ends lost 4 bases at V and 8 bases at J; junction bases unmatched: 5. The full variable domain, in which reference TRBV14 and TRBJ2-7 provide the parts outside the CDR3, is EAGVTQFPSHSVIEKGQTVTLRCDPISGHDNLYWYRRVMGKEIKFLLHFVKESKQDESGMPNNRFLAERTGGTYSTLKVQPAELEDSGVYFCASSRLAGGIKQYFGPGTRLTVT.

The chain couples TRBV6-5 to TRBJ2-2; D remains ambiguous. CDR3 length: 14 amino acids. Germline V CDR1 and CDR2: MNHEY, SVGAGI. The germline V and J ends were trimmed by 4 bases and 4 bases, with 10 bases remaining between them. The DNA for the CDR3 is TGTGCCAGCAGTTTCCAGGTGGCCACCGGGGAGCTGTTTTTT. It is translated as CASSFQVATGELFF.

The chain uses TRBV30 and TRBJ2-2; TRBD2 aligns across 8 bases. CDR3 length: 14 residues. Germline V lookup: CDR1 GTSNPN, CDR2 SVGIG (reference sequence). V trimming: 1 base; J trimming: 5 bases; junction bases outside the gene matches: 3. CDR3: CAWSGRGGTGELFF. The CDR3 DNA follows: TGTGCCTGGAGTGGCCGGGGGGGGACCGGGGAGCTGTTTTTT.

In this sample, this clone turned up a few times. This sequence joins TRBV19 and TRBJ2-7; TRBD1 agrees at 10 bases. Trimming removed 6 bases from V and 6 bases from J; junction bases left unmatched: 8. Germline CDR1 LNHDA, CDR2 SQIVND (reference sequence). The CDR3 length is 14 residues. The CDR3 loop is CASRADRGHREQYF. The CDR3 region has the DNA TGTGCCAGTAGGGCCGACAGGGGGCACCGCGAGCAGTACTTC. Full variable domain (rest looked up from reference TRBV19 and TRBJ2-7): DGGITQSPKYLFRKEGQNVTLSCEQNLNHDAMYWYRQDPGQGLRLIYYSQIVNDFQKGDIAEGYSVSREKKESFPLTVTSAQKNPTAFYLCASRADRGHREQYFGPGTRLTVT.

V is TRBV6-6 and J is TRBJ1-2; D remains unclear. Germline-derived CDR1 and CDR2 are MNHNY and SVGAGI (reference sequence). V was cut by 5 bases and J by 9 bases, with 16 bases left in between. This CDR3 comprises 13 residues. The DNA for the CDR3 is TGTGCCAGCAGTACCCGATCGGGTAGTCGCTACACCTTC. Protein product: CASSTRSGSRYTF.

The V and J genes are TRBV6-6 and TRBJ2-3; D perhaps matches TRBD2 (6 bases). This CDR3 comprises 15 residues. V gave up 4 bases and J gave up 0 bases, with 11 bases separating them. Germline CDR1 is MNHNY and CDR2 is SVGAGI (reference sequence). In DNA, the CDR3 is TGTGCCAGCAGTTTTAGCGGAACTAGCACAGATACGCAGTATTTT. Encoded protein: CASSFSGTSTDTQYF.

This chain's CDR3 is CASSPTTQGALSGNTIYF. The CDR3 DNA reads as TGTGCCAGCTCACCGACAACGCAGGGGGCGCTGTCTGGAAACACCATATATTTT. This chain connects TRBV18 to TRBJ1-3; 8 nucleotides line up with TRBD1. Per germline, CDR1 KGHSH and CDR2 LQKENI. J gave up 1 base and V 3 bases, and 11 bases lay outside the gene matches. The CDR3 extends over 18 amino acids.

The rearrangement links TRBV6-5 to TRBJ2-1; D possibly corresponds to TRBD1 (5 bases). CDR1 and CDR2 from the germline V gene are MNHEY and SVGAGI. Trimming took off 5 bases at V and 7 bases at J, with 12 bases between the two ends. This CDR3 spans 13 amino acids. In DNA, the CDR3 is TGTGCCAGCAGTCGACTCGACAGAAATGAGCAGTTCTTC. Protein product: CASSRLDRNEQFF.

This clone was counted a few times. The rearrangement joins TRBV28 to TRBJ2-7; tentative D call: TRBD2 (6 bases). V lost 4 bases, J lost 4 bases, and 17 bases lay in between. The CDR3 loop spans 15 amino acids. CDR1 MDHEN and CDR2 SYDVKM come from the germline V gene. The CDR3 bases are TGTGCCAGCAGTTGGGGGGACTGGATTCTATACGAGCAGTACTTC. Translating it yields CASSWGDWILYEQYF. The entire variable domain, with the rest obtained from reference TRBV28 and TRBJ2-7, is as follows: DVKVTQSSRYLVKRTGEKVFLECVQDMDHENMFWYRQDPGLGLRLIYFSYDVKMKEKGDIPEGYSVSREKKERFSLILESASTNQTSMYLCASSWGDWILYEQYFGPGTRLTVT.

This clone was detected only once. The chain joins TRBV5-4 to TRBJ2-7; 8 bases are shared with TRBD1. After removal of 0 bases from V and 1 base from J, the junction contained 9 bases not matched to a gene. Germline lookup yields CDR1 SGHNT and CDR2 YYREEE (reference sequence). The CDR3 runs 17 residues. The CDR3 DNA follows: TGTGCCAGCAGCTTGGCCCCCGTGGGACAGGTATCCTACGAGCAGTACTTC. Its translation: CASSLAPVGQVSYEQYF.

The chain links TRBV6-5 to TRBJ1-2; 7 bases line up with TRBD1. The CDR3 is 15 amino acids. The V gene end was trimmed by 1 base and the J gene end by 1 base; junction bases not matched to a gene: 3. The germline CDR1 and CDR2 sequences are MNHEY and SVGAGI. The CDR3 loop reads CASSYFQGDNYGYTF. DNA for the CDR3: TGTGCCAGCAGTTACTTTCAGGGGGATAACTATGGCTACACCTTC.

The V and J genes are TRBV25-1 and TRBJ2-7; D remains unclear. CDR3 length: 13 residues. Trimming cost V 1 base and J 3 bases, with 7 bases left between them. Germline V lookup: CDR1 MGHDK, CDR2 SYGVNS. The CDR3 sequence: CASSEWAYYEQYF. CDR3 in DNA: TGTGCCAGCAGTGAATGGGCATACTACGAGCAGTACTTC.

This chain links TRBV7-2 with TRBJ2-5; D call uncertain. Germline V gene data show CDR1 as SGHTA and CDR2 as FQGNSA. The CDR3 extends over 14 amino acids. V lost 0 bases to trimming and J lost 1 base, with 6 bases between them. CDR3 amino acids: CASSLAASQETQYF. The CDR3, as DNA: TGTGCCAGCAGCTTAGCAGCAAGCCAAGAGACCCAGTACTTC.

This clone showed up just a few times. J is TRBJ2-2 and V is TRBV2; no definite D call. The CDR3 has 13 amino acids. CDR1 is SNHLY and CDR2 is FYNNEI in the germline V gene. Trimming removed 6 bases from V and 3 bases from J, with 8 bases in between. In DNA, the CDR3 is TGTGCCAGCAGGATCACATACACCGGGGAGCTGTTTTTT. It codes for CASRITYTGELFF.

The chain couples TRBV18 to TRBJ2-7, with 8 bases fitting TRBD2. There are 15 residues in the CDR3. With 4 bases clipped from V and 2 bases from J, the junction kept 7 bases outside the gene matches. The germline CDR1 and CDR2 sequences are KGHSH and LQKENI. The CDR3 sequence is CASSLEAGVTYEQYF. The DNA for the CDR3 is TGTGCCAGCTCACTTGAAGCGGGGGTGACCTACGAGCAGTACTTC.

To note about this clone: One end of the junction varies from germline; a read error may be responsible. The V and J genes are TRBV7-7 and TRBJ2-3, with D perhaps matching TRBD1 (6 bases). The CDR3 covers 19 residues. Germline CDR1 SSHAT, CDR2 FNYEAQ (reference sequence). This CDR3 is CASSLARFAFLPGADTQYF. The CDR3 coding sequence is TGTGCTAGCAGCTTAGCTCGATTCGCGTTCTTACCAGGGGCAGATACGCAGTATTTT.